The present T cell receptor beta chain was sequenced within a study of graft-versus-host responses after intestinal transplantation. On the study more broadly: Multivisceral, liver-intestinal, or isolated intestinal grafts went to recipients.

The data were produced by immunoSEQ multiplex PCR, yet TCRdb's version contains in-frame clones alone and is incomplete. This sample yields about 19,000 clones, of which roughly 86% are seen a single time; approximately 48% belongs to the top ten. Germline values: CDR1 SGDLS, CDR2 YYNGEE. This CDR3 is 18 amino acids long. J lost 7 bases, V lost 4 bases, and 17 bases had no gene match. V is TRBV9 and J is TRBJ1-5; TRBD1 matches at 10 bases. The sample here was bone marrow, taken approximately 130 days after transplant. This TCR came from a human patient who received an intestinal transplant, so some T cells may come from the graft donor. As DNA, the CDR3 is TGTGCCAGCAGCCCTCCTCCCGACAGGGGGCTGTTGGAGCAGCCCCAGCATTTT. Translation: CASSPPPDRGLLEQPQHF.